Below, 5 T cell receptor beta chains from the same sample are listed, as sequenced in a study of regulatory T cells in long-lasting Graves disease. Time point here: newly diagnosed GD, antithyroid drugs for less than 3 months. Extracted PBMC RNA gave rise to the TCR library. Investigators prepared the TCR beta libraries by applying iRepertoire HTBI primers and Arm-PCR of CDR3 regions. Each CDR3 protein is one row after TCRdb ran MiXCR on the multiplex PCR reads. The sample has over 350,000 distinct CDR3 sequences, approximately 14% seen once; the top ten hold approximately 17%. The same sample was also studied in work on T cells in Graves' hyperthyroidism and ophthalmopathy.

The material was peripheral blood mononuclear cells (PBMCs), obtained at new diagnosis, from a patient treated with antithyroid drugs. The receptors come from a woman aged 50 to 60 with Graves disease.

This clonotype was counted a few times. This is likely a read error, given that the CDR3 carries no conserved phenylalanine or tryptophan at its end. The chain is built from TRBV24-1 and TRBJ2-1, with 8 bases lining up with TRBD2. The CDR3 is 14 amino acids. The germline V gene encodes CDR1 KGHDR and CDR2 SFDVKD. J lost 7 bases, V lost 4 bases, and 5 bases had no gene match. The CDR3 is CATSEIAGRNEQFS. CDR3 in DNA: TGTGCCACCAGTGAAATAGCGGGAAGGAATGAGCAGTTCTCC.

This clonotype was seen many times. The chain's CDR3 is CASSQAGLENEQFF. CDR3 DNA: TGTGCCAGCAGCCAAGCGGGACTAGAGAATGAGCAGTTCTTC. The rearrangement links TRBV3-1 to TRBJ2-1; 8 nucleotides line up with TRBD2. Per the germline V gene, CDR1 is LGHDT and CDR2 is YNNKEL (reference sequence). CDR3 size: 14 residues. The trim removed 1 base at V and 7 bases at J, leaving 3 bases unmatched.

The table lists this clonotype with many counts. This chain links TRBV6-1 with TRBJ1-6; D is perhaps TRBD1 (5 bases). This CDR3 region has 15 residues. Germline V gives CDR1 MNHNS, CDR2 SASEGT. V was trimmed by 0 bases and J by 9 bases, leaving 12 bases between them. The CDR3 DNA sequence: TGTGCCAGCAGTGAAGCAAGGGGTCGAGTTTCACCCCTCCACTTT. Encoded protein: CASSEARGRVSPLHF.

V is TRBV5-6 and J is TRBJ1-2; 7 nucleotides agree with TRBD1. CDR1 and CDR2 (germline): SGHDT, YYEEEE. The CDR3 sequence is 13 residues long. With V trimmed by 4 bases and J by 7 bases, 7 bases remained unmatched. The CDR3 is CASSRGQGGGYTF. DNA of the CDR3: TGTGCCAGCAGCAGAGGGCAGGGGGGTGGCTACACCTTC.

A note on this clonotype: One base away lies a much larger clone, so this may be a sequencing read error. The rearrangement joins TRBV27 to TRBJ2-7, with D perhaps matching TRBD1 or TRBD2 (6 bases each). Deletions cut 2 bases from V and 4 bases from J, with 15 bases between. This CDR3 is built from 15 residues. The germline V gene has CDR1 MNHEY and CDR2 SMNVEV (reference sequence). CDR3 loop: CASSLRRDTGYEQYF. The CDR3 DNA reads as TGTGCCAGCAGTTTAAGGAGGGACACGGGATACGAGCAGTACTTC.